These 19 T cell receptor beta chains were sequenced from one sample in a study of T cell changes during pregnancy in multiple sclerosis. The assay was immunoSEQ multiplex PCR, and TCRdb's table has in-frame clones only and misses some. The repertoire holds more than 25,000 clones, roughly 89% seen once, with around 3.6% in the top ten. The source material was CD8+ T cells from peripheral blood mononuclear cells, sampled in the second trimester of pregnancy. The receptor source for this set is a female donor in good health, enrolled as a control in a pregnancy study.

The chain uses TRBV7-9 and TRBJ2-2, with a possible D match to TRBD1 (6 bases). The germline V and J ends were trimmed by 0 bases and 5 bases, with 13 bases remaining between them. Per germline, CDR1 SEHNR and CDR2 FQNEAQ (reference sequence). The CDR3 totals 16 residues. The CDR3 protein is CASSLALGARTGELFF. As DNA, the CDR3 is TGTGCCAGCAGCTTAGCGTTGGGGGCGCGGACCGGGGAGCTGTTTTTT. Filled out from reference TRBV7-9 and TRBJ2-2, the complete variable domain reads DTGVSQNPRHKITKRGQNVTFRCDPISEHNRLYWYRQTLGQGPEFLTYFQNEAQLEKSRLLSDRFSAERPKGSFSTLEIQRTEQGDSAMYLCASSLALGARTGELFFGEGSRLTVL.

This sequence joins TRBV30 and TRBJ1-3; D might be TRBD1 (5 bases). Deletions cut 1 base from V and 2 bases from J, with 9 bases between. Germline V gives CDR1 GTSNPN, CDR2 SVGIG (reference sequence). The CDR3 loop spans 14 amino acids. The CDR3 DNA reads TGTGCCTGGAGTGGGGGGGTGGCTGGAAACACCATATATTTT. Its protein is CAWSGGVAGNTIYF.

The rearrangement uses TRBV19 and TRBJ1-5, with 7 nucleotides matching TRBD1. V dropped 3 bases and J dropped 3; count of bases not matched to a gene: 5. Germline V gives CDR1 LNHDA, CDR2 SQIVND (reference sequence). CDR3 length equals 15 residues. CDR3 in amino acids: CASSIWDSTNQPQHF. CDR3 bases: TGTGCCAGTAGTATTTGGGACAGCACCAATCAGCCCCAGCATTTT.

V gene TRBV5-6 combines with J gene TRBJ1-4; D is perhaps TRBD1 (5 bases). Germline CDR1 SGHDT, CDR2 YYEEEE. Trimming took 5 bases from V and 6 from J, leaving 17 bases between them. The CDR3 covers 15 residues. CDR3: CASRHGGGSDEKLFF. The DNA for the CDR3 is TGTGCCAGCAGGCACGGGGGGGGGAGTGATGAAAAACTGTTTTTT. Full variable domain (missing parts from reference TRBV5-6 and TRBJ1-4): DAGVTQSPTHLIKTRGQQVTLRCSPKSGHDTVSWYQQALGQGPQFIFQYYEEEERQRGNFPDRFSGHQFPNYSSELNVNALLLGDSALYLCASRHGGGSDEKLFFGSGTQLSVL.

The rearrangement uses TRBV15 and TRBJ2-1; 7 positions agree with TRBD1. Looked up from germline, CDR1 is LNHNV and CDR2 is YYDKDF (reference sequence). The CDR3 runs 16 residues. Trimming at V came to 5 bases and at J to 0 bases, leaving 7 bases not matched to a gene. The CDR3 loop is CATSSYRDSSYNEQFF. The CDR3 region has the DNA TGTGCCACCAGCTCTTACCGGGACAGCTCCTACAATGAGCAGTTCTTC.

V gene TRBV19 combines with J gene TRBJ2-7, with D possibly matching TRBD2 (6 bases). Trimming took off 5 bases at V and 5 bases at J, with 19 bases between the two ends. The CDR3 consists of 15 residues. CDR1 is LNHDA and CDR2 is SQIVND in the germline V gene (reference sequence). This chain's CDR3 is CASSPRDSSWDEQYF. The CDR3 DNA follows: TGTGCCAGTAGTCCCCGGGACTCTTCTTGGGACGAGCAGTACTTC. The full variable domain, its missing parts supplied by reference TRBV19 and TRBJ2-7, is DGGITQSPKYLFRKEGQNVTLSCEQNLNHDAMYWYRQDPGQGLRLIYYSQIVNDFQKGDIAEGYSVSREKKESFPLTVTSAQKNPTAFYLCASSPRDSSWDEQYFGPGTRLTVT.

This chain connects TRBV29-1 to TRBJ1-2; 8 bases map to TRBD1. Germline CDR1 reads SQVTM; CDR2 reads ANQGSEA. Trimming cost V 0 bases and J 3 bases; bases outside gene matches: 0. The CDR3 spans 13 residues. The CDR3 sequence is CSVEETGDYGYTF. CDR3 sequence (DNA): TGCAGCGTTGAAGAGACAGGGGACTATGGCTACACCTTC.

The rearrangement uses TRBV4-3 and TRBJ2-2, with a possible D match to TRBD1 (6 bases). The germline CDR1 and CDR2 sequences are LGHNA and YSLEER. The CDR3 length is 15 residues. Trimming left V 4 bases short and J 4 bases short, with 13 bases between. DNA of the CDR3: TGCGCCAGCAGCCCATCCAGGGGAAGCACCGGGGAGCTGTTTTTT. Translating gives CASSPSRGSTGELFF.

The gene calls are TRBV6-5 and TRBJ1-1; D unresolved. This CDR3 spans 14 amino acids. The V gene lost 4 bases and the J gene lost 4 bases, with 13 bases spanning the gap. The germline V gene has CDR1 MNHEY and CDR2 SVGAGI. This CDR3 reads CASSSTGRGTEAFF. The CDR3 DNA reads TGTGCCAGCAGTTCCACGGGCCGGGGCACTGAAGCTTTCTTT.

This chain links TRBV6-1 with TRBJ1-1; tentatively, D is TRBD1 (6 bases). The CDR3 spans 15 residues. V lost 2 bases and J lost 5, with 15 bases in between. From germline, CDR1 is MNHNS and CDR2 SASEGT. The CDR3 protein is CASSEQAGEGTEAFF. The CDR3 DNA reads TGTGCCAGCAGTGAACAAGCAGGGGAGGGGACTGAAGCTTTCTTT.

The gene calls are TRBV9 and TRBJ2-3, with 12 bases that match TRBD2. CDR3 size: 19 residues. In germline, CDR1 is SGDLS, CDR2 YYNGEE. The V and J ends lost 2 bases and 0 bases, in that order; junction bases with no gene match: 10. CDR3 region: CASSVALAGGLTSTDTQYF. DNA for the CDR3: TGTGCCAGCAGCGTGGCACTAGCGGGGGGCTTAACTAGCACAGATACGCAGTATTTT.

This chain connects TRBV30 to TRBJ1-3; D gene unclear. The germline V gene encodes CDR1 GTSNPN and CDR2 SVGIG (reference sequence). Trimming took 0 bases from V and 0 from J, leaving 9 bases between them. CDR3 length: 15 amino acids. CDR3 nucleotide sequence: TGTGCCTGGAGTGTACAGCCAGCCTCTGGAAACACCATATATTTT. Its protein product is CAWSVQPASGNTIYF.

The rearrangement links TRBV5-4 to TRBJ2-7, with TRBD1 matching over 7 bases. Per germline, CDR1 SGHNT and CDR2 YYREEE (reference sequence). The length of the CDR3 is 13 residues. After removal of 1 base from V and 5 bases from J, the junction contained 3 bases not matched to a gene. The CDR3 reads CASSLYRGHEQYF. In DNA, the CDR3 is TGTGCCAGCAGCTTGTACAGGGGACACGAGCAGTACTTC.

This chain connects TRBV27 to TRBJ2-7; the match to TRBD1 covers 12 bases. The CDR3 covers 16 residues. The J segment lost 8 bases and the V segment lost 5 bases, leaving 13 bases of the junction unmatched. The germline gives CDR1 MNHEY, CDR2 SMNVEV (reference sequence). As DNA, the CDR3 is TGTGCCAGCAGTCTGGGACAGGGGGCCGGTTTGCGCAAGCAGTACTTC. Its translation: CASSLGQGAGLRKQYF.

Only one count was recorded for this clone. The chain uses TRBV4-3 and TRBJ1-2; no definite D call. The CDR3 length is 19 residues. Germline assignment: CDR1 LGHNA and CDR2 YSLEER. Trimming took off 0 bases at V and 3 bases at J, with 23 bases between the two ends. CDR3: CASSQDWQATTSLDYGYTF. In DNA, the CDR3 is TGCGCCAGCAGCCAAGACTGGCAGGCAACAACTTCCCTCGACTATGGCTACACCTTC.

The V gene is TRBV11-2, the J gene TRBJ2-2; D not resolved. This CDR3 region has 11 residues. V was trimmed by 2 bases and J by 8 bases, leaving 3 bases between them. Germline V gives CDR1 SGHAT, CDR2 FQNNGV. The CDR3 DNA reads as TGTGCCAGCAGCTTACTGGGGGAGCTGTTTTTT. Its translation is CASSLLGELFF.

V gene TRBV7-9 combines with J gene TRBJ1-1, with a tentative D call TRBD1 (6 bases). The CDR3 is 15 amino acids. Deletions cut 1 base from V and 1 base from J, with 10 bases between. CDR1 is SEHNR and CDR2 is FQNEAQ in the germline V gene (reference sequence). The CDR3 protein is CASSLDRRGNTEAFF. CDR3 sequence (DNA): TGTGCCAGCAGCTTAGACCGCAGGGGGAACACTGAAGCTTTCTTT. Complete variable domain (other parts from reference TRBV7-9 and TRBJ1-1): DTGVSQNPRHKITKRGQNVTFRCDPISEHNRLYWYRQTLGQGPEFLTYFQNEAQLEKSRLLSDRFSAERPKGSFSTLEIQRTEQGDSAMYLCASSLDRRGNTEAFFGQGTRLTVV.

In this sample, this clone turned up once. V and J are TRBV6-4 and TRBJ1-2; TRBD1 matches at 11 bases. With V trimmed by 6 bases and J by 6 bases, 6 bases remained unmatched. Germline V gene sequence: CDR1 MRHNA, CDR2 SNTAGT. The CDR3 covers 14 residues. The CDR3 DNA follows: TGTGCCAGCAGGCCAGGGACAGGGGGAGATGGCTACACCTTC. Translating it yields CASRPGTGGDGYTF.

The rearrangement joins TRBV27 to TRBJ2-1; 8 nucleotides line up with TRBD1. Germline V gene lookup returns CDR1 MNHEY and CDR2 SMNVEV (reference sequence). This CDR3 is 15 amino acids long. Trimming at V came to 5 bases and at J to 8 bases, leaving 11 bases not matched to a gene. CDR3 sequence: CASSPGAGGRDEQFF. The DNA of the CDR3 is TGTGCCAGCAGTCCCGGGGCAGGGGGCAGAGATGAGCAGTTCTTC.